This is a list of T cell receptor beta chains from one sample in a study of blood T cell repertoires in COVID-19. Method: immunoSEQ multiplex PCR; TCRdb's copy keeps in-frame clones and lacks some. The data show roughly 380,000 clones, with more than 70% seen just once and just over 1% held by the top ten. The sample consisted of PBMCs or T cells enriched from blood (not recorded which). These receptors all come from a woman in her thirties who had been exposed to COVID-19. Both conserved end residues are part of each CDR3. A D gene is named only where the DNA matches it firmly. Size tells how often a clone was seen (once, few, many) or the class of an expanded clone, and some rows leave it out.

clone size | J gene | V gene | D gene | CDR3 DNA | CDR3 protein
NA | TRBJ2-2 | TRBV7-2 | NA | TGTGCCAGCAGCTTAGCTAGGGGTATCTACAAACCTGACACCGGGGAGCTGTTTTTT | CASSLARGIYKPDTGELFF
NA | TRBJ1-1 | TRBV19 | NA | TGTGCCAGTAGTATACAGCAGGGCGGCACTGAAGCTTTCTTT | CASSIQQGGTEAFF
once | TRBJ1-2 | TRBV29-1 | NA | TGCAGCGTTCTGAAGGTGACAGATGATGGCTACACCTTC | CSVLKVTDDGYTF
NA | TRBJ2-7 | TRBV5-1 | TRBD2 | TGCGCCAGCAGCTTGACTAGCGGGCTGCTATACGAGCAGTACTTC | CASSLTSGLLYEQYF
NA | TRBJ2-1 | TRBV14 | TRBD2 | TGTGCCAGCAGCCGAAGAAGCGGGAGTTCTTCCAATGAGCAGTTCTTC | CASSRRSGSSSNEQFF
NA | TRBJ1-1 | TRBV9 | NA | TGTGCCAGCAGCGTCCAGGGAAACACTGAAGCTTTCTTT | CASSVQGNTEAFF
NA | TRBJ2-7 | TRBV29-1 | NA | TGCAGCGTTGAAGATCAGGGGCGGAACGAGCAGTACTTC | CSVEDQGRNEQYF
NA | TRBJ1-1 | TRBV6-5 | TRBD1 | TGTGCCAGCATTGCAGGGGGCTGGGGCACTGAAGCTTTCTTT | CASIAGGWGTEAFF
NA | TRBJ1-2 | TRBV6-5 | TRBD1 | TGTGCCAGCAGTCAAATAACAGGGGGCGCGGATGGCTACACCTTC | CASSQITGGADGYTF
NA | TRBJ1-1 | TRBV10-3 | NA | TGTGCCATCAGTGACCCCTCTAGACAGATTGAAGCTTTCTTT | CAISDPSRQIEAFF
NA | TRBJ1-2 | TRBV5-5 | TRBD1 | TGTGCCAGCAGCCCCGTACCGGGGACAGGGACTTATGGCTACACCTTC | CASSPVPGTGTYGYTF
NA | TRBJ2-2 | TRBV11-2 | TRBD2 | TGTGCCAGCAGCTTAAGGACTAGCGGAACCGGGGAGCTGTTTTTT | CASSLRTSGTGELFF
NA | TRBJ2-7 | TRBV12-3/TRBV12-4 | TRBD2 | TGTGCCAGCCAACTAGCGGGATACGAGCAGTACTTC | CASQLAGYEQYF
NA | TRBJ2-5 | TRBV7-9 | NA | TGTGCCAGCAGCCCAGGGGAATACCAAGAGACCCAGTACTTC | CASSPGEYQETQYF
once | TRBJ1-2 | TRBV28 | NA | TGTGCCAGCAGTGCCTATACAGGGCCCCTCTATGGCTACACCTTC | CASSAYTGPLYGYTF
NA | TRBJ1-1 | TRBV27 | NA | TGTGCCAGCAGTACCGGAGGTGCTGAAGCTTTCTTT | CASSTGGAEAFF
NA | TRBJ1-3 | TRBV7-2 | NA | TGTGCCAGCAGCTTGGACATTCTCTCCGGAAACACCATATATTTT | CASSLDILSGNTIYF
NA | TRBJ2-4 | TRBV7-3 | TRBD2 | TGTGCCAGCAGCTTAAACGGTGCGGGAGCCGGGTCCGACATTCAGTACTTC | CASSLNGAGAGSDIQYF
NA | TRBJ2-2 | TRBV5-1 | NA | TGCGCCAGCAGCTCGGGGTTAAGGGAGGCCGGGGAGCTGTTTTTT | CASSSGLREAGELFF
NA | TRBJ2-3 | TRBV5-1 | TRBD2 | TGCGCCAGCAGCTTTGCGGGAGCGACAGATACGCAGTATTTT | CASSFAGATDTQYF
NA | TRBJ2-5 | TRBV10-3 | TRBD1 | TGTGCCATCAGTGACTCCCCGGGACAGGGGGAAGAGACCCAGTACTTC | CAISDSPGQGEETQYF
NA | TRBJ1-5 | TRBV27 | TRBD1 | TGTGCCAGCAGTTTTTTGTCGGACAGGGGGAATCAGCCCCAGCATTTT | CASSFLSDRGNQPQHF
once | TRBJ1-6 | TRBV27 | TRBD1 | TGTGCCAGCGGTGGGACAGGGATCGGGGGTTCACCCCTCCACTTT | CASGGTGIGGSPLHF
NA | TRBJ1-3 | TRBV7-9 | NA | TGTGCCAGCAGCCCGACGGGGGTCTCTGGAAACACCATATATTTT | CASSPTGVSGNTIYF
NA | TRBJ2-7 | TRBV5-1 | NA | TGCGCCAGCAGCCGGGACTTCTACGAGCAGTACTTC | CASSRDFYEQYF
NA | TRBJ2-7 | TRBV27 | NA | TGTGCCAGCAGTTTGTTTAAAAACAGGGCCGAGCAGTACTTC | CASSLFKNRAEQYF
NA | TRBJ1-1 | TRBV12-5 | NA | TGTGCTAGTGGCCGGGGCACTGAAGCTTTCTTT | CASGRGTEAFF